This T cell receptor (beta chain) comes out of a study of blood T cell repertoires in COVID-19. Germline CDR1 is SEHNR and CDR2 is FQNEAQ (reference sequence). This CDR3 is 14 amino acids long. The V end was cut by 7 bases, the J end by 5 bases, with 14 bases between. Individuals drawn from 24 US areas were roughly 18 to 89 years old. Only in-frame clones appear in the TCRdb table, and some are missing; sequencing was by immunoSEQ multiplex PCR. Of around 150,000 clones listed, approximately 80% are singletons. The sequence derives from a man in his 70s who had been exposed to COVID-19. Sequenced sample: PBMCs or T cells enriched from blood (not recorded which). The rearrangement uses TRBV7-9 and TRBJ2-2, with D perhaps matching TRBD1 (5 bases). CDR3 coding DNA: TGTGCCAGCAAACTGGGGCTCGAGACCGGGGAGCTGTTTTTT. This encodes CASKLGLETGELFF. Full variable domain (missing parts from reference TRBV7-9 and TRBJ2-2): DTGVSQNPRHKITKRGQNVTFRCDPISEHNRLYWYRQTLGQGPEFLTYFQNEAQLEKSRLLSDRFSAERPKGSFSTLEIQRTEQGDSAMYLCASKLGLETGELFFGEGSRLTVL.